The 13 T cell receptor beta chains reported below all come from one sample, sequenced in a study of control samples from healthy donors and cancer patients. Profiled with immunoSEQ multiplex PCR; TCRdb holds only in-frame clones, not every one. The profile shows roughly 70,000 clones, roughly 93% of them singletons. Sequencing was carried out using blood. These receptors were taken from a woman in her 30s in good health.

CDR3 residues: CASSEILDTEAFF. In DNA form, the CDR3 reads TGTGCCAGCAGCGAAATATTGGACACTGAAGCTTTCTTT. The chain carries TRBV6-2 or TRBV6-3 and TRBJ1-1; D not certain. This CDR3 spans 13 amino acids. Germline V gene sequence: CDR1 MNHEY, CDR2 SVGEGT. V was clipped by 6 bases and J by 3 bases, with 11 bases between them.

The rearrangement links TRBV5-1 to TRBJ2-5; tentative D call: TRBD1 (6 bases). Trimming shortened V by 2 bases and J by 4 bases, and 12 bases separated the two germline ends. Germline CDR1 SGHRS, CDR2 YFSETQ. CDR3 length equals 14 residues. The CDR3 bases are TGCGCCAGCAGCTTCGGGGTAGGGGGAGAGACCCAGTACTTC. Translated: CASSFGVGGETQYF.

The chain has TRBV3-1 (or the pseudogene TRBV3-2) and TRBJ1-2; TRBD1 agrees at 8 bases. The ends lost 8 bases at V and 2 bases at J; junction bases unmatched: 1. Germline values: CDR1 LGHDT, CDR2 YNNKEL (reference sequence). This CDR3 contains 12 residues. This chain's CDR3 is CASRTGNYGYTF. Here the CDR3 DNA reads TGTGCCAGCCGGACAGGGAACTATGGCTACACCTTC.

The V gene is TRBV6-1, the J gene TRBJ1-2; 8 nucleotides agree with TRBD1. V lost 3 bases to trimming and J lost 3 bases; unmatched junction nucleotides: 0. CDR1 MNHNS and CDR2 SASEGT come from the germline V gene. This CDR3 contains 13 residues. CDR3 DNA: TGTGCCAGCAGTGAGGGACAGGACTATGGCTACACCTTC. It is translated as CASSEGQDYGYTF.

The gene calls are TRBV7-2 and TRBJ1-1; 7 nucleotides line up with TRBD1. J gave up 1 base and V 3 bases, and 2 bases lay outside the gene matches. Germline lookup yields CDR1 SGHTA and CDR2 FQGNSA. The CDR3 is 14 amino acids. The CDR3 DNA reads TGTGCCAGCAGCTTCTGGACAGGGAACACTGAAGCTTTCTTT. Translating gives CASSFWTGNTEAFF.

This sequence joins TRBV5-4 and TRBJ2-4; the match to TRBD2 covers 15 bases. The CDR3 extends over 18 amino acids. Losses at the gene ends were 4 bases for V and 3 bases for J; bases not matched to a gene: 8. The germline V gene encodes CDR1 SGHNT and CDR2 YYREEE (reference sequence). CDR3 amino acids: CASSNGLAGGPSKNIQYF. CDR3 bases: TGTGCCAGCAGCAATGGACTAGCGGGGGGGCCGAGCAAAAACATTCAGTACTTC.

This chain uses TRBV9 with TRBJ2-6; the D is unclear. The germline V gene has CDR1 SGDLS and CDR2 YYNGEE. Trimming left V 0 bases short and J 2 bases short, with 6 bases between. CDR3 length: 15 amino acids. CDR3 DNA sequence: TGTGCCAGCAGCGTAGAGTGGGCTGGGGCCAACGTCCTGACTTTC. It specifies CASSVEWAGANVLTF.

The rearrangement links TRBV24-1 to TRBJ2-6; 10 nucleotides agree with TRBD1. V lost 4 bases to trimming and J lost 2 bases; unmatched junction nucleotides: 7. The germline CDR1 and CDR2 sequences are KGHDR and SFDVKD. This CDR3 contains 18 residues. The DNA of the CDR3 is TGTGCCACCAGTGACCGCCGGGACAGGGGTGCTGGGGCCAACGTCCTGACTTTC. Protein sequence: CATSDRRDRGAGANVLTF.

This rearrangement joins TRBV2 to TRBJ2-1; maybe TRBD2 (6 bases). CDR1 is SNHLY and CDR2 is FYNNEI in the germline V gene. Deletions cut 6 bases from V and 11 bases from J, with 14 bases between. The CDR3 runs 12 residues. CDR3 amino acids: CASSGTRTKQFF. The CDR3 nucleotides read TGTGCCAGCAGCGGGACTCGGACAAAGCAGTTCTTC.

V gene TRBV9 combines with J gene TRBJ2-5; D gene uncertain. The CDR3 runs 14 residues. The V and J ends lost 0 bases and 2 bases respectively, with 8 bases between them. Germline V lookup: CDR1 SGDLS, CDR2 YYNGEE. The CDR3 coding sequence is TGTGCCAGCAGCGTAGGAGACTTTCAAGAGACCCAGTACTTC. This translates into CASSVGDFQETQYF.

V and J are TRBV10-2 and TRBJ1-1; no clear D gene. This CDR3 comprises 13 residues. CDR1 is WSHSY and CDR2 is SAAADI in the germline V gene. V was pared by 10 bases and J by 4 bases, with 16 bases between. In nucleotides, the CDR3 is TGCGCCATCATGGTAGCGGGGTCCACTGAAGCTTTCTTT. It encodes CAIMVAGSTEAFF.

This clone came up once. The gene calls are TRBV27 and TRBJ1-2; 9 bases map to TRBD1. This CDR3 has 14 residues. J lost 8 bases, V lost 6 bases, and 10 bases had no gene match. Looked up from germline, CDR1 is MNHEY and CDR2 is SMNVEV (reference sequence). In nucleotides, the CDR3 is TGTGCCAGCAGACCTACAGGGGGCTTCTGGGGCTACACCTTC. Translated, it gives CASRPTGGFWGYTF.

The CDR3, as DNA: TGTGCCAGCAGTTACTTGGACAGGGCAGGTCAGCCCCAGCATTTT. Its protein product is CASSYLDRAGQPQHF. The rearrangement joins TRBV28 to TRBJ1-5, with 8 bases fitting TRBD1. Germline CDR1 MDHEN, CDR2 SYDVKM. The trim removed 4 bases at V and 6 bases at J, leaving 8 bases unmatched. There are 15 residues in the CDR3.